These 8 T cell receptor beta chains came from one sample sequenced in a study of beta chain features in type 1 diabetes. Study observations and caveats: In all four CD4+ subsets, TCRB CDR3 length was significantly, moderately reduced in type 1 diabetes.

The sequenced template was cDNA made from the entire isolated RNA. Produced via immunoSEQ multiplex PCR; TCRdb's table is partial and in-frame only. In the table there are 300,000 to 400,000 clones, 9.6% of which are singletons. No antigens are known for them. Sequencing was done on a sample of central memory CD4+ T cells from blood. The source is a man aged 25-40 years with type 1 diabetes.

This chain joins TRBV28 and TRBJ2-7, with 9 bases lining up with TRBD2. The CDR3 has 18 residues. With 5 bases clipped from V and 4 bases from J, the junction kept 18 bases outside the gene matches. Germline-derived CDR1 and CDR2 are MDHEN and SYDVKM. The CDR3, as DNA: TGTGCCAGCAGTCCAAGATCTAATGGACTAGCGATTATATACGAGCAGTACTTC. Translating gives CASSPRSNGLAIIYEQYF.

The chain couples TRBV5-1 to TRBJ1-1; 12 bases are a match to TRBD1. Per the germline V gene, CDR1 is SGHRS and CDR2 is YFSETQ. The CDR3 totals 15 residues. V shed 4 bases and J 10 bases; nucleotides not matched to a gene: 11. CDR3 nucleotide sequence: TGCGCCAGCAGCGAAGGGACAGGGGGCGCCGGTCCAGCTTTCTTT. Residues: CASSEGTGGAGPAFF.

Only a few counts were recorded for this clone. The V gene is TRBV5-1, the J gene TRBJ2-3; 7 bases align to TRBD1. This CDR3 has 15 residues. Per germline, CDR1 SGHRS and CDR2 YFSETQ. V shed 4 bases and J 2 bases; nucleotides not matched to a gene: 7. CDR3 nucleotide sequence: TGCGCCAGCAGCCTAGGGACAGTGGTCACAGATACGCAGTATTTT. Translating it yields CASSLGTVVTDTQYF.

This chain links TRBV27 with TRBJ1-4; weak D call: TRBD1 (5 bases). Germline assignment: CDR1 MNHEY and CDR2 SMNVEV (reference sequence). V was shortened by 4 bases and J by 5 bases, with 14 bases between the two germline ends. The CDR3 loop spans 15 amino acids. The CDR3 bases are TGTGCCAGCAGTTCCTATACCGGGGGGAATGAAAAACTGTTTTTT. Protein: CASSSYTGGNEKLFF.

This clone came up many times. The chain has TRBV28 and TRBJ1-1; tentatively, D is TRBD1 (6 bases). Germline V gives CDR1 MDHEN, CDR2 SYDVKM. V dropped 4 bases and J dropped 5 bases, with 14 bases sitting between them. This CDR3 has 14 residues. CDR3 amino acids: CASSSYGGRTEAFF. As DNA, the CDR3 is TGTGCCAGCAGTTCTTACGGGGGGCGGACTGAAGCTTTCTTT.

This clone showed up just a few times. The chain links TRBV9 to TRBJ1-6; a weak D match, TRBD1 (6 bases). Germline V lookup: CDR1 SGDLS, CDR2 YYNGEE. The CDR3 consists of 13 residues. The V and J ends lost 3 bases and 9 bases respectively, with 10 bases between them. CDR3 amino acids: CASSEGDGSPLHF. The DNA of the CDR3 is TGTGCCAGCAGCGAGGGGGATGGTTCACCCCTCCACTTT. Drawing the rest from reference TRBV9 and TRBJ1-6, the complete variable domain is DSGVTQTPKHLITATGQRVTLRCSPRSGDLSVYWYQQSLDQGLQFLIQYYNGEERAKGNILERFSAQQFPDLHSELNLSSLELGDSALYFCASSEGDGSPLHFGNGTRLTVT.

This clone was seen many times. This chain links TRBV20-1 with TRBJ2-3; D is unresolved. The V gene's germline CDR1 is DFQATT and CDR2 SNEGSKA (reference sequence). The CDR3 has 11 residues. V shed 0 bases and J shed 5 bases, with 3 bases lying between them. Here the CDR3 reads CSAREGDTQYF. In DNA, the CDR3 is TGCAGTGCTAGAGAAGGAGATACGCAGTATTTT.

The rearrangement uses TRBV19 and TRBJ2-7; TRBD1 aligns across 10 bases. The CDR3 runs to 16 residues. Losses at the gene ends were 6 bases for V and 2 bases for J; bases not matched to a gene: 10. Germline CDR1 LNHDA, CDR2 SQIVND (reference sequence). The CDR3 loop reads CASSSPGQGTTYEQYF. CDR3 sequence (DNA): TGTGCCAGTAGCTCCCCGGGACAGGGGACCACCTACGAGCAGTACTTC.